This TCR beta chain is from a study of metastatic and nonmetastatic thyroid tumors. Overall study results and limits: When malignant thyroid tumors were compared with benign nodules, TCR beta diversity was reportedly significantly higher in the malignant tumors. This held in both blood and tumor samples.

Thyroid surgery was preceded by no treatment in any patient. With MiXCR, TCRdb reprocessed the PCR reads. The sample lists 35,000 to 50,000 clones, around a fifth occurring once. Note on this clone: Its antigen is still unknown. A much larger clone is a single base away; this may be a read error. Other DNA sequences in this specimen translate into the identical CDR3.

Germline CDR1 reads LGHNA; CDR2 reads YNFKEQ. Trimming removed 3 bases from V and 0 bases from J, with 11 bases in between. This CDR3 has 15 residues. The rearrangement links TRBV4-2 to TRBJ1-1; D call uncertain. This clonotype was sampled from a female donor with papillary thyroid cancer or a benign thyroid nodule (not recorded which). Some clones in this sample may be carry-over from other donors' samples. Sequencing input: blood. CDR3 DNA: TGTGCCAGCAGCCAGGGAGGCCGTATGAACACTGAAGCTTTCTTT. This gives the protein CASSQGGRMNTEAFF.